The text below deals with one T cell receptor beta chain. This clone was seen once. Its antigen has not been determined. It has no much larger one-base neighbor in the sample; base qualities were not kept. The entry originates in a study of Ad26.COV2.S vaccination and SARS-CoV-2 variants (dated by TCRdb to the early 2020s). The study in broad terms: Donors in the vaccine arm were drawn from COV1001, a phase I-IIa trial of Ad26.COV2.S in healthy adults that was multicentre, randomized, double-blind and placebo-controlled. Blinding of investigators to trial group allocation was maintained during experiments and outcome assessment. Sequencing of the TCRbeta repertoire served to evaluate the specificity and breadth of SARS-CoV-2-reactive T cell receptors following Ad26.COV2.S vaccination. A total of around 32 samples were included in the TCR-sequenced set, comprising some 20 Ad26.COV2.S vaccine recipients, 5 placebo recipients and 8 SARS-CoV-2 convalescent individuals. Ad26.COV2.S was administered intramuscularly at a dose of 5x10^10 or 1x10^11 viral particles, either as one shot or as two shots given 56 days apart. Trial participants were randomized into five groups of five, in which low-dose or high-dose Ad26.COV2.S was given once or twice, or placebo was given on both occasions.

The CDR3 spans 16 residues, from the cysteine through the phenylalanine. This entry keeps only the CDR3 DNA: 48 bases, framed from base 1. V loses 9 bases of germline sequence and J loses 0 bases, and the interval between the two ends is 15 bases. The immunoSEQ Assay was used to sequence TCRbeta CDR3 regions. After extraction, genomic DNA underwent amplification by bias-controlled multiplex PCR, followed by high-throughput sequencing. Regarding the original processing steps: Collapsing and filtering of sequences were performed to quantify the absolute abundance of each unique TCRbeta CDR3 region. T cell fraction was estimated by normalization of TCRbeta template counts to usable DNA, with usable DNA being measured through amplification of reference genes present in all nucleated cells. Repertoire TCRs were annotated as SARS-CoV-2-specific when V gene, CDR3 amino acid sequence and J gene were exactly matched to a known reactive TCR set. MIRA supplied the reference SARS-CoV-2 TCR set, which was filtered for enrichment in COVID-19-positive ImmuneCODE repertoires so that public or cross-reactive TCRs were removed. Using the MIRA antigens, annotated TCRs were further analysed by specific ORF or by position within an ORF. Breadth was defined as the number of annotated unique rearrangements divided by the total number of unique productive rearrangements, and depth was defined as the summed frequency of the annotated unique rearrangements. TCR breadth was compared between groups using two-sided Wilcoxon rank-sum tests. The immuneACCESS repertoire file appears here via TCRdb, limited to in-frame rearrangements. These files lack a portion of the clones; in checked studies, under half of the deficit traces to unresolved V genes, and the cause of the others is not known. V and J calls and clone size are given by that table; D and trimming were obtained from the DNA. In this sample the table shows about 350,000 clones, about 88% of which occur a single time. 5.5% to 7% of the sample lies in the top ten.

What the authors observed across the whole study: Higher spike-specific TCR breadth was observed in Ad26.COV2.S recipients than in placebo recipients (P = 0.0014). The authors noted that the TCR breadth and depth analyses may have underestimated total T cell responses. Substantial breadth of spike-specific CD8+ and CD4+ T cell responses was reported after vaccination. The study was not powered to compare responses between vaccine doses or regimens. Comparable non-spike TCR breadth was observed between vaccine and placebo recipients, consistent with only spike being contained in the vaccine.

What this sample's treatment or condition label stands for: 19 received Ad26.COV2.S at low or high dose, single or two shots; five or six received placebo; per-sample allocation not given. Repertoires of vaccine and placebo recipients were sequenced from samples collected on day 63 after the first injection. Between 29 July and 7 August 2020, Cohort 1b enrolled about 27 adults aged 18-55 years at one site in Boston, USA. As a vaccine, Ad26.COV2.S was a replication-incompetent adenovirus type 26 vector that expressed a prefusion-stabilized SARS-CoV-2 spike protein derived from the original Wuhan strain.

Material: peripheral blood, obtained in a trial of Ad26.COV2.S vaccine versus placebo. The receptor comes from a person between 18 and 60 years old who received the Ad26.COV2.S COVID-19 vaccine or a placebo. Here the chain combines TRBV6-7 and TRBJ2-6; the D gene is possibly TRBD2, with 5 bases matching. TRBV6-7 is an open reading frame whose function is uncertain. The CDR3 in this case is CARDFKGYSGANVLTF. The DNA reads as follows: TGTGCCAGGGACTTTAAAGGGTACTCTGGGGCCAACGTCCTGACTTTC.